This TCR beta chain was found in a study of breast tumors, draining lymph nodes, adjacent tissues (TCRdb year 2016). Concerning the study at large: Breast cancer patients provided tumor, adjacent nontumor tissue and axillary lymph nodes, and the study compared the TCR beta repertoires across these three sources. In human breast cancer, the study set out to assess how tumor, surrounding tissue and draining lymph node repertoires relate to one another and whether T cells might be exchanged between them. The paper's findings and limits, for the study overall: The data were judged consistent with most tumor T cells deriving from the lymph node and then expanding within tumor tissue. Tumors showed preferential V and J gene usage, and their T-cell repertoire diversity fell below that of lymph nodes yet above that of nontumor tissue. The conclusion that tumor T cells originate in lymph nodes was presented as consistent with a hypothesis rather than as directly demonstrated. Tumor and nontumor tissue repertoires were significantly more similar in luminal-like than in basal-like breast cancer.

Instrument on record: Illumina HiSeq 2000. TCR beta chain libraries were generated by multiplex PCR amplification. The amplified TCR beta chain products were analyzed by high-throughput sequencing. In TCRdb, the public reads were trimmed at Q25 with fastp and aligned with MiXCR, with productive beta chains retained. Duplicate CDR3 protein sequences are folded into a single record with the most common DNA and genes. Within this sample are 120,000 or so distinct CDR3 sequences, with about 20% of them counted one time only. Together, the top ten hold 3% to 4% of the sample. This clonotype has at least ten counts. The antigen it binds to is not known. Base qualities are not at hand, and no much larger clone is one base apart. CDR3 length: 15 amino acids, cysteine to phenylalanine. Only the CDR3 DNA stays, 45 bases, in frame from base 1. V is pared back by 5 bases and J by 5 bases, with 17 bases lying between the germline termini. CDR1 is given as SGHTA and CDR2 as FQGNSA, both from the germline V gene.

Lymph node samples came from the axillary draining lymph nodes of breast cancer patients. This receptor chain uses TRBV7-2 and TRBJ2-3, with TRBD2 tentatively as D gene (5 bases match). This TCR was recovered from a female donor with breast cancer. Some clones in this sample may be carry-over from other donors' samples. The sample taken for sequencing was axillary lymph node tissue. This receptor carries the CDR3 CASSPALGREDTQYF. The DNA sequence is TGTGCCAGCAGCCCGGCGCTAGGGAGAGAAGATACGCAGTATTTT.